The 3 T cell receptor beta chains given below trace back to one sample, sequenced in a study of PD-L1 blockade in urothelial cancer. Measured with immunoSEQ multiplex PCR; TCRdb has only the in-frame clones, and not every one. The data show some 50,000 clones, roughly nine tenths seen once. The time point denotes: pretreatment peripheral blood. Sample: PBMCs, taken around atezolizumab (anti-PD-L1) treatment. These receptors all stem from a woman aged 60-70 years with urothelial cancer.

The chain is built from TRBV9 and TRBJ2-1, with unresolved D. The V and J ends lost 2 bases and 3 bases respectively, with 9 bases between them. Per germline, CDR1 SGDLS and CDR2 YYNGEE. There are 14 residues in the CDR3. CDR3 DNA sequence: TGTGCCAGCAGCGTCGGATCTAGCTACAATGAGCAGTTCTTC. Translating gives CASSVGSSYNEQFF.

The genes are TRBV29-1 and TRBJ2-1; D is ambiguous. This CDR3 region has 13 residues. Germline V gives CDR1 SQVTM, CDR2 ANQGSEA. Trimming stripped 4 bases from V and 7 bases from J, with 14 bases between. CDR3 loop: CSVVRTVRNEQFF. CDR3 bases: TGCAGCGTTGTTAGAACAGTCCGGAATGAGCAGTTCTTC.

This chain connects TRBV18 to TRBJ2-6; weak D call: TRBD1 (5 bases). The germline V gene encodes CDR1 KGHSH and CDR2 LQKENI. The CDR3 contains 16 residues. V lost 9 bases to trimming and J lost 0 bases, with 15 bases between them. CDR3 protein: CASPNQGFSGANVLTF. CDR3 nucleotides: TGTGCCAGTCCCAACCAGGGTTTCTCTGGGGCCAACGTCCTGACTTTC.